Here is one TCR beta chain with its context. What it binds is not known. The data derive from a study of cytomegalovirus exposure and HLA in healthy donors. As for the study in general: Samples from HLA-typed donors yielded about 85 million unique TCRs in an early data release. The study's findings and limits: By HLA locus, TCR association rates varied in a later analysis, with DRB1 showing the most and HLA-C the fewest. An analysis that was carried out later associated 16,951 TCR beta sequences with HLA alleles at 0.05 false discovery rate.

Germline CDR1 reads SGDLS; CDR2 reads YYNGEE. Germline trimming cut 4 bases from V and 5 bases from J; bases unmatched to any gene: 7. CDR3 length: 14 residues. Primers included in the PCR were 60 Vbeta and 13 Jbeta primers. Clones were sequenced by immunoSEQ multiplex PCR, and TCRdb holds only the in-frame ones, with some missing. The sample yields some 170,000 clones, roughly 80% seen once. Material for sequencing was PBMCs. The receptor was isolated from a woman aged 18-29 years in good health and CMV-seropositive. The chain links TRBV9 to TRBJ1-1, with 8 bases lining up with TRBD1. The CDR3 DNA follows: TGTGCCAGCAGCCCAACAGGGGGATGGACTGAAGCTTTCTTT. This codes for CASSPTGGWTEAFF.